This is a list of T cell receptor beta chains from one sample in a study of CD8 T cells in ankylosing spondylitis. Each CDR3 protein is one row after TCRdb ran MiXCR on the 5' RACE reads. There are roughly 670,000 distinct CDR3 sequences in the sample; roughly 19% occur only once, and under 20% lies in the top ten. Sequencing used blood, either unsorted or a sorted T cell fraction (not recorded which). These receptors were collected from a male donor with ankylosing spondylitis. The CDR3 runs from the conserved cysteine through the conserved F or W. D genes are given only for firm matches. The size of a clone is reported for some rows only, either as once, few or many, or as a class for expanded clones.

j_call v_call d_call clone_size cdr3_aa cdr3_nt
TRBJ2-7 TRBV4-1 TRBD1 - CASSEPGQGYEQYF TGCGCCAGCAGCGAGCCGGGACAGGGTTACGAGCAGTACTTC
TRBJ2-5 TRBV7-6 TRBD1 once CASSYTGAAETQYF TGTGCCAGCAGCTATACAGGGGCGGCAGAGACCCAGTACTTC
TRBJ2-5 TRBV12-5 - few CASGMGGEETQYF TGTGCTAGTGGCATGGGGGGCGAAGAGACCCAGTACTTC
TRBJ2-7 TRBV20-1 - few CSARGHNGYEQYF TGCAGTGCTAGAGGGCACAATGGTTACGAGCAGTACTTC
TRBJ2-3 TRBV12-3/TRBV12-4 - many CASRDGDTQYF TGTGCCTCCAGAGACGGAGATACGCAGTATTTT
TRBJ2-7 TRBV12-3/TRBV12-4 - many CASSLDLATSYEQYF TGTGCCAGCAGTTTAGACTTAGCGACCTCCTACGAGCAGTACTTC
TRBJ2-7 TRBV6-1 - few CASGRAAYEQYF TGTGCCAGTGGCCGGGCCGCCTACGAGCAGTACTTC
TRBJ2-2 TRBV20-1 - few CSARDQGGNTGELFF TGCAGTGCTAGAGATCAGGGGGGGAACACCGGGGAGCTGTTTTTT
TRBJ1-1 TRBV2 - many CASSDRGGNTEAFF TGTGCCAGCAGTGACAGGGGCGGGAACACTGAAGCTTTCTTT
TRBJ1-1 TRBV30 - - CAWDRMNTEAFF TGTGCCTGGGACAGGATGAACACTGAAGCTTTCTTT
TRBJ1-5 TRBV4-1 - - CASSQASTGSQPQHF TGCGCCAGCAGCCAAGCCTCAACAGGGAGTCAGCCCCAGCATTTT
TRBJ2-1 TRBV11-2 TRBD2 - CASSLEGFGGGRNEQFF TGTGCCAGCAGCTTAGAAGGTTTTGGGGGAGGGCGGAATGAGCAGTTCTTC
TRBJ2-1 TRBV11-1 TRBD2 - CASSRTSGGPGNEQFF TGTGCCAGCAGCCGGACTAGCGGGGGACCTGGTAATGAGCAGTTCTTC
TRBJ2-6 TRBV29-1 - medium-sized CSVEVSGANVLTF TGCAGCGTTGAAGTCTCTGGGGCCAACGTCCTGACTTTC
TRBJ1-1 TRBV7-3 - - CASSFGAGDTEAFF TGTGCCAGCAGCTTTGGGGCAGGGGACACTGAAGCTTTCTTT
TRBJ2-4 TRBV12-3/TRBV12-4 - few CASSLHLTRENIQYF TGTGCCAGCAGTTTGCACCTCACTAGAGAAAACATTCAGTACTTC
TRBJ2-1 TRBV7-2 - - CASSLARLGLSNEQFF TGTGCCAGCAGCTTAGCGCGGCTAGGGTTAAGCAATGAGCAGTTCTTC
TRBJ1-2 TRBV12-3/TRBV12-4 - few CASSPGGGTGGYTF TGTGCCAGCAGTCCCGGGGGGGGCACAGGGGGCTACACCTTC
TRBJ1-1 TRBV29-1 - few CSVAGRSQAFF TGCAGCGTTGCAGGGCGCTCACAGGCTTTCTTT
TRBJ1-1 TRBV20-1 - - CSARSAGIGATEAFF TGCAGTGCTAGAAGTGCCGGAATTGGGGCCACTGAAGCTTTCTTT
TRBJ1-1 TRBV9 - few CASSEGGVGLTEAFF TGTGCCAGCAGCGAAGGTGGGGTAGGACTCACTGAAGCTTTCTTT
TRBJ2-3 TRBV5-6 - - CASSLALAGGDTQYF TGTGCCAGCAGCTTGGCGCTAGCAGGAGGAGATACGCAGTATTTT
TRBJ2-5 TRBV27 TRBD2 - CASSLVAGVRETQYF TGTGCCAGCAGTTTGGTAGCGGGGGTTCGGGAGACCCAGTACTTC
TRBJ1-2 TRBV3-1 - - CASSPRVLAGYGYTF TGTGCCAGCAGCCCGAGGGTCCTAGCCGGGTATGGCTACACCTTC
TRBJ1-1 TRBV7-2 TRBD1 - CASSSRGGQNTEAFF TGTGCCAGCAGCTCCAGGGGGGGCCAGAACACTGAAGCTTTCTTT